This record looks at one T cell receptor beta chain sequence and its context. As yet, its antigen is unknown. The data derive from a study of CD8+CD57+ T cells in acquired aplastic anemia. Study-level background: Quantities of DNA derived from sorted CD4+ and CD8+ cells averaged around 3 ug.

Both TCR beta VDJ combination and CDR3 sequence profiling were carried out. Genomic DNA was the template for this profiling. TCRdb reprocessed the reads via MiXCR and lists one record per CDR3 protein. The table has about 210,000 distinct CDR3 sequences, around 60% seen once. V gave up 2 bases and J gave up 2 bases, with 10 bases separating them. Germline loops: CDR1 LGHNA, CDR2 YNFKEQ. The CDR3 length is 16 residues. Findings of the study overall: Roughly 30 was the count of CD8+ CDR3 sequences that patients shared with controls.

The chain joins TRBV4-2 to TRBJ2-6, with D possibly being TRBD1 (6 bases). The sequencing sample was made of sorted CD4+, CD8+, or CD8+CD57+ T cells (not recorded which) from PBMCs. This receptor was obtained from a human donor in good health. The chain's CDR3 is CASSQQTGTGANVLTF. CDR3 in DNA: TGTGCCAGCAGCCAACAAACAGGGACTGGGGCCAACGTCCTGACTTTC.